This TCR beta chain emerged from a study of blood T cell repertoires in COVID-19. Libraries were prepared by immunoSEQ multiplex PCR; TCRdb keeps only in-frame clonotypes and omits some of them. Of 150,000 to 200,000 clones in the sample, around 86% are singletons; the top ten hold around 3.3%. Sequenced input: peripheral blood. The sequence was collected from a man in his 70s with acute or convalescent COVID-19.

CDR3 bases: TGTGCCAGCAGGTTGACAGGGCTAAACACTGAAGCTTTCTTT. This gives the protein CASRLTGLNTEAFF. The V call is TRBV7-8, the J call TRBJ1-1; 7 bases fit TRBD1. Germline CDR1 and CDR2: SGHVS and FQNEAQ. There are 14 residues in the CDR3. The junction had 6 bases not matched to a gene; V was cut back by 6 bases and J by 2 bases.